The 27 T cell receptor beta chains in this list originate from one sample, sequenced in a study of blood T cell repertoires in COVID-19. The repertoire was sequenced with immunoSEQ multiplex PCR; TCRdb's copy has only in-frame clones and lacks some. This sample has about 350,000 clones, with 88% found just once. The sequencing sample was made of PBMCs or T cells enriched from blood (not recorded which). The receptors derive from a young woman who had been exposed to COVID-19.

This rearrangement joins TRBV29-1 to TRBJ2-7; tentatively, D is TRBD1 (6 bases). The CDR3 spans 12 residues. The V gene lost 2 bases and the J gene lost 6 bases, with 11 bases spanning the gap. Looked up from germline, CDR1 is SQVTM and CDR2 is ANQGSEA. The CDR3 spells CSVEQGTIEQYF. The DNA of the CDR3 is TGCAGCGTTGAACAGGGGACCATCGAGCAGTACTTC.

The chain couples TRBV2 to TRBJ1-1; D call uncertain. V dropped 7 bases and J dropped 3 bases, with 12 bases sitting between them. The CDR3 has 13 amino acids. Germline V gives CDR1 SNHLY, CDR2 FYNNEI. This CDR3 reads CASKQSWDTEAFF. DNA of the CDR3: TGTGCCAGCAAACAGTCGTGGGACACTGAAGCTTTCTTT.

The chain recombines TRBV7-3 with TRBJ2-1; 7 nucleotides align to TRBD1. This CDR3 has 17 residues. V shed 5 bases and J 0 bases; nucleotides not matched to a gene: 10. Germline lookup yields CDR1 SGHTA and CDR2 FQGTGA. The CDR3 loop is CASSTPLTGPSYNEQFF. CDR3 bases: TGTGCCAGCAGCACCCCCTTGACAGGGCCCTCCTACAATGAGCAGTTCTTC. The whole variable domain, filled in from reference TRBV7-3 and TRBJ2-1, reads GAGVSQTPSNKVTEKGKYVELRCDPISGHTALYWYRQSLGQGPEFLIYFQGTGAADDSGLPNDRFFAVRPEGSVSTLKIQRTERGDSAVYLCASSTPLTGPSYNEQFFGPGTRLTVL.

The chain is built from TRBV29-1 and TRBJ1-2; TRBD1 might be the D (5 bases). The CDR3 sequence is 12 residues long. The V gene lost 7 bases and the J gene lost 2 bases, with 11 bases spanning the gap. Germline-derived CDR1 and CDR2 are SQVTM and ANQGSEA. The CDR3 loop is CSATRGNYGYTF. CDR3 nucleotides: TGCAGCGCCACGCGGGGGAACTATGGCTACACCTTC. The variable domain in full, with the rest retrieved from reference TRBV29-1 and TRBJ1-2, is SAVISQKPSRDICQRGTSLTIQCQVDSQVTMMFWYRQQPGQSLTLIATANQGSEATYESGFVIDKFPISRPNLTFSTLTVSNMSPEDSSIYLCSATRGNYGYTFGSGTRLTVV.

V is TRBV6-2 or TRBV6-3 and J is TRBJ2-1; 10 nucleotides match TRBD2. V gave up 5 bases and J gave up 6 bases; unmatched junction bases: 7. The germline gives CDR1 MNHEY, CDR2 SVGEGT. The CDR3 contains 15 residues. The CDR3 spells CASSPLAGVRNEQFF. Here the CDR3 DNA reads TGTGCCAGCAGTCCCCTAGCGGGAGTCCGCAATGAGCAGTTCTTC.

V gene TRBV7-9 combines with J gene TRBJ2-7, with D hard to call. Germline CDR1 is SEHNR and CDR2 is FQNEAQ (reference sequence). The length of the CDR3 is 13 residues. The V end lost 4 bases, the J end lost 3 bases, and 10 bases lay between the germline ends. The CDR3 nucleotides read TGTGCCAGCAGCTATCCTCATAGCTACGAGCAGTACTTC. This gives the protein CASSYPHSYEQYF.

The J gene is TRBJ1-3, the V gene TRBV6-5; perhaps TRBD1 as D (5 bases). V gave up 3 bases and J gave up 0 bases, with 9 bases separating them. CDR1 and CDR2 (germline): MNHEY, SVGAGI. The CDR3 has 15 residues. DNA of the CDR3: TGTGCCAGCAGTTATCAGGGCGACTCTGGAAACACCATATATTTT. Its protein is CASSYQGDSGNTIYF.

The chain employs TRBV11-3 and TRBJ2-7, with a possible D match to TRBD1 (6 bases). The V and J ends lost 1 base and 0 bases respectively, with 10 bases between them. CDR1 SGHNT and CDR2 YENEEA come from the germline V gene. This CDR3 comprises 15 residues. The CDR3 DNA follows: TGTGCCAGCAGCTTAGCTGCAGGGGACTCCTACGAGCAGTACTTC. The encoded protein is CASSLAAGDSYEQYF.

This clone was detected once. The chain joins TRBV5-1 to TRBJ2-5, with TRBD2 identical over 11 bases. CDR1 and CDR2 (germline): SGHRS, YFSETQ. Trimming at V came to 5 bases and at J to 5 bases, leaving 8 bases not matched to a gene. The CDR3 runs to 15 residues. CDR3 residues: CASSPTSGGRETQYF. The CDR3 DNA reads as TGCGCCAGCAGTCCTACTAGCGGGGGTCGGGAGACCCAGTACTTC.

The V and J genes are TRBV29-1 and TRBJ2-7; a possible D gene is TRBD1 (6 bases). The germline gives CDR1 SQVTM, CDR2 ANQGSEA. Between the trimmed V and J ends, which lost 3 bases and 3 bases, there was a span of 18 bases. The CDR3 length is 15 residues. The CDR3 loop is CSVEQWAQGVYEQYF. DNA for the CDR3: TGCAGCGTTGAGCAATGGGCACAGGGAGTCTACGAGCAGTACTTC.

The rearrangement uses TRBV19 and TRBJ1-2; 8 nucleotides align to TRBD1. J gave up 4 bases and V 6 bases, and 10 bases lay outside the gene matches. The CDR3 is 15 residues long. The germline CDR1 and CDR2 sequences are LNHDA and SQIVND (reference sequence). The CDR3: CASSLTGTGFYGYTF. The CDR3 DNA reads TGTGCCAGTAGCCTCACCGGGACAGGCTTCTATGGCTACACCTTC.

The chain has TRBV5-6 and TRBJ2-7; unclear D gene. Trimming took 6 bases from V and 5 from J, leaving 15 bases between them. Germline assignment: CDR1 SGHDT and CDR2 YYEEEE. The CDR3 has 13 amino acids. In nucleotides, the CDR3 is TGTGCCAGCACCATCCTATTCCTAAACGAGCAGTACTTC. It translates to CASTILFLNEQYF.

This chain links TRBV14 with TRBJ2-7; 9 bases align to TRBD2. CDR3 length equals 16 residues. The ends lost 0 bases at V and 4 bases at J; junction bases unmatched: 7. CDR1 and CDR2 (germline): SGHDN, FVKESK. The CDR3 DNA reads TGTGCCAGCAGCCAAGAGCCCAGCGGGAGGATATACGAGCAGTACTTC. This encodes CASSQEPSGRIYEQYF.

V usage is TRBV19 and J usage is TRBJ2-5; 11 bases fit TRBD2. Germline CDR1 is LNHDA and CDR2 is SQIVND (reference sequence). V dropped 4 bases and J dropped 1; count of bases not matched to a gene: 2. CDR3 length: 15 residues. CDR3 bases: TGTGCCAGTAGTACGGGGACTAGCGGCCAAGAGACCCAGTACTTC. This encodes CASSTGTSGQETQYF.

The rearrangement uses TRBV11-2 and TRBJ2-7; D unresolved. The CDR3 has 12 residues. Deletions cut 2 bases from V and 4 bases from J, with 6 bases between. Per the germline V gene, CDR1 is SGHAT and CDR2 is FQNNGV. The CDR3 spells CASSLKHYEQYF. The CDR3 nucleotides are TGTGCCAGCAGCTTAAAACATTACGAGCAGTACTTC.

This clone was observed once. The chain employs TRBV7-3 and TRBJ2-1; tentative D call: TRBD2 (6 bases). The germline V gene encodes CDR1 SGHTA and CDR2 FQGTGA. The CDR3 consists of 20 residues. Deletions cut 5 bases from V and 6 bases from J, with 32 bases between. CDR3 loop: CASSLTPLPLRDSPSNEQFF. DNA for the CDR3: TGTGCCAGCAGCCTTACACCTTTACCGCTCCGGGACTCCCCCTCCAATGAGCAGTTCTTC.

The chain uses TRBV28 and TRBJ1-5, with 9 bases fitting TRBD1. Germline CDR1 reads MDHEN; CDR2 reads SYDVKM. The CDR3 has 17 residues. J lost 3 bases, V lost 6 bases, and 12 bases had no gene match. CDR3: CASRRVPGQGYNQPQHF. Here the CDR3 DNA reads TGTGCCAGCAGACGTGTCCCGGGACAGGGTTACAATCAGCCCCAGCATTTT.

This chain joins TRBV27 and TRBJ2-7; 10 nucleotides align to TRBD2. With 6 bases clipped from V and 6 bases from J, the junction kept 8 bases outside the gene matches. The germline V gene has CDR1 MNHEY and CDR2 SMNVEV (reference sequence). The CDR3 extends over 14 amino acids. The CDR3 DNA sequence: TGTGCCAGCAGCGGTCTAGCGGGAGCCGGCGAGCAGTACTTC. It is translated as CASSGLAGAGEQYF.

This clone was detected once. The chain couples TRBV15 to TRBJ1-1; D gene uncertain. This CDR3 is 13 amino acids long. Germline CDR1 reads LNHNV; CDR2 reads YYDKDF (reference sequence). Trimming left V 1 base short and J 1 base short, with 4 bases between. CDR3 DNA: TGTGCCACCAGCAGAGGACAGAACACTGAAGCTTTCTTT. It is translated as CATSRGQNTEAFF.

The gene calls are TRBV5-1 and TRBJ2-2, with a weak D call TRBD2 (6 bases). Germline loops: CDR1 SGHRS, CDR2 YFSETQ. The V and J ends lost 2 bases and 3 bases respectively, with 14 bases between them. The CDR3 is 16 amino acids. The chain's CDR3 is CASSLAGTQHTGELFF. In nucleotides, the CDR3 is TGCGCCAGCAGCTTAGCCGGGACTCAACACACCGGGGAGCTGTTTTTT.

The chain recombines TRBV10-3 with TRBJ2-3; D is possibly TRBD2 (5 bases). The CDR3 runs to 13 residues. Germline V CDR1 and CDR2: ENHRY, SYGVKD. With 7 bases removed from V and 3 bases from J, the gap between germline ends came to 11 bases. In nucleotides, the CDR3 is TGTGCCATCACCGAAGGCGGGACAGATACGCAGTATTTT. Protein product: CAITEGGTDTQYF.

Only a few counts were recorded for this clone. The chain joins TRBV5-1 to TRBJ2-3; 7 nucleotides match TRBD1. Trimming took 4 bases from V and 0 from J; bases not matched to a gene: 8. This CDR3 has 16 residues. Germline assignment: CDR1 SGHRS and CDR2 YFSETQ. CDR3 in amino acids: CASSPTGLGSTDTQYF. The CDR3 DNA reads as TGCGCCAGCAGCCCGACAGGGCTTGGGAGCACAGATACGCAGTATTTT.

CDR3 bases: TGTGCCAGTACCCCGACAGGACTCTATGGCTACACCTTC. It translates to CASTPTGLYGYTF. This sequence joins TRBV19 and TRBJ1-2; D is perhaps TRBD1 (6 bases). The CDR3 contains 13 residues. Germline-derived CDR1 and CDR2 are LNHDA and SQIVND (reference sequence). Trimming took off 7 bases at V and 4 bases at J, with 13 bases between the two ends.

The chain is built from TRBV19 and TRBJ1-2; TRBD1 matches at 9 bases. Per germline, CDR1 LNHDA and CDR2 SQIVND (reference sequence). The CDR3 is 17 residues long. J gave up 8 bases and V 3 bases, and 16 bases lay outside the gene matches. DNA for the CDR3: TGTGCCAGTAGTATTGGAAGGACAGGGGTGGCCCGGGGAGGCTACACCTTC. It translates to CASSIGRTGVARGGYTF.

V gene TRBV28 combines with J gene TRBJ2-2; tentative D call: TRBD2 (6 bases). This CDR3 region has 12 residues. The V end lost 10 bases, the J end lost 5 bases, and 11 bases lay between the germline ends. Germline lookup yields CDR1 MDHEN and CDR2 SYDVKM. The CDR3 reads CATLGGTGELFF. CDR3 DNA sequence: TGTGCCACCCTTGGGGGGACCGGGGAGCTGTTTTTT.

The chain couples TRBV30 to TRBJ1-6; TRBD1 might be the D (5 bases). Trimming pared 0 bases from V and 8 bases from J, leaving 23 bases between. The V gene's germline CDR1 is GTSNPN and CDR2 SVGIG (reference sequence). The CDR3 is 18 amino acids. The CDR3 spells CAWSVGLFGGQGDSPLHF. CDR3 DNA: TGTGCCTGGAGTGTAGGCCTCTTTGGAGGGCAGGGTGATTCACCCCTCCACTTT.

This clone has just a few counts. This chain connects TRBV28 to TRBJ1-2; TRBD1 matches 9 bases. This CDR3 spans 15 amino acids. Trimming at V came to 8 bases and at J to 6 bases, leaving 13 bases not matched to a gene. Germline values: CDR1 MDHEN, CDR2 SYDVKM. The CDR3 region has the DNA TGTGCCAGCGGCCCCTCTCGGGGACAGGGCCATGGCTACACCTTC. Translated: CASGPSRGQGHGYTF.